One sample yielded the 2 T cell receptor beta chains listed below, sequenced in a study of shared clonotypes between healthy human individuals. Repertoires were generated with immunoSEQ multiplex PCR, while TCRdb's copy carries only in-frame clones and drops some. The profile shows about 980,000 clones, around 80% of them singletons. Sequencing was performed on memory CD4+ T cells sorted from blood. Described subset: CD45RA-negative fraction. These TCRs come from a man aged 18 to 29 in good health.

The rearrangement joins TRBV21-1 to TRBJ2-7; TRBD1, the D gene given by the table, was not confirmed from the DNA. TRBV21-1 is reported as a pseudogene. The length of the CDR3 is 15 residues. The chain's CDR3 is CASSKVGQEGYEQYF. The CDR3 nucleotides are TGTGCCAGCAGCAAAGTAGGACAGGAGGGCTACGAGCAGTACTTC.

This chain joins TRBV27 and TRBJ2-6, with 8 positions matching TRBD1. The CDR3 contains 17 residues. After removal of 5 bases from V and 0 bases from J, the junction contained 6 bases not matched to a gene. CDR1 and CDR2 from the germline V gene are MNHEY and SMNVEV (reference sequence). In nucleotides, the CDR3 is TGTGCCAGCAGTCGCGGGACAGGCTTCTCTGGGGCCAACGTCCTGACTTTC. It yields the protein CASSRGTGFSGANVLTF.